The clone carrying this TCR beta chain has only one observation. V shed 8 bases, J shed 0 bases, and the junction held 5 bases outside the gene matches. The CDR3 sequence is 14 residues long. From germline, CDR1 is MNHEY and CDR2 SVGAGI. The record originates from a study of blood T cell repertoires in COVID-19. Study-level information: Collection of acute and convalescent COVID-19 samples took place in the United States, Italy and Spain. Nucleic acid was either cDNA or gDNA, and it came from T cells, B-cell-depleted T cells, or PBMCs.

In the authors' workflow: Amplification of reference gene primers provided the estimated nucleated cell counts. Sequenced by immunoSEQ multiplex PCR; TCRdb stores in-frame clones only, minus some. V and J calls and clone size are those listed in that table; D and trimming were worked out from the DNA. This sample yields 220,000 or so clones, of which around 83% are seen a single time; over 2.5% belongs to the top ten. The chain carries TRBV6-5 and TRBJ2-7; the match to TRBD2 covers 9 bases. Sequencing was done on a sample of peripheral blood. The source is a man aged 45-60 years who had recovered from COVID-19. The CDR3 region has the DNA TGTGCCAGCTTTAAAGCGGGAGGCTCCTACGAGCAGTACTTC. Residues: CASFKAGGSYEQYF.